This entry features one TCR beta chain sequence. The data were obtained in a study of T cell changes during pregnancy in multiple sclerosis. The table came from immunoSEQ multiplex PCR; TCRdb's copy has only in-frame clones and leaves some out. The sample has approximately 82,000 clones; 90% to 95% are singletons. This TCR derives from a female donor with multiple sclerosis, enrolled in a pregnancy study. Sample: CD4+ T cells from peripheral blood mononuclear cells, taken in the second trimester of pregnancy.

DNA for the CDR3: TGTGCCAGCTCACCATCACAGGGCCAGCCCCAGCATTTT. Its translation: CASSPSQGQPQHF. This rearrangement joins TRBV18 to TRBJ1-5; tentative D call: TRBD1 (6 bases). This CDR3 has 13 amino acids. CDR1 KGHSH and CDR2 LQKENI come from the germline V gene. V was pared by 2 bases and J by 7 bases, with 9 bases between. Together with reference TRBV18 and TRBJ1-5, the CDR3 gives the full variable domain: NAGVMQNPRHLVRRRGQEARLRCSPMKGHSHVYWYRQLPEEGLKFMVYLQKENIIDESGMPKERFSAEFPKEGPSILRIQQVVRGDSAAYFCASSPSQGQPQHFGDGTRLSIL.